This paragraph covers one TCR beta chain sequence. Its antigen remains unidentified. The CDR3 sequence is 14 residues long. Per the germline V gene, CDR1 is MGHRA and CDR2 is YSYEKL. Trimming cost V 4 bases and J 1 base, with 10 bases left between them. The data belong to a study of beta chain features in type 1 diabetes. Overall study context: The study examined about 110,000,000 sorted cells across all samples. Study results and limitations: There was a moderate but significant shortening of TCRB CDR3s in all four CD4+ subsets of Type 1 diabetes patients.

As every portion of the isolated RNA was reverse transcribed, the sequencing read expressed TCRB transcripts. Measured with immunoSEQ multiplex PCR; TCRdb has only the in-frame clones, and not every one. The table lists about 150,000 clones, about 13% of them singletons. This TCR came from a man aged 18-30 years with type 1 diabetes. The J gene is TRBJ2-5, the V gene TRBV4-1; D remains unclear. Material: central memory CD4+ T cells from blood. The CDR3 coding sequence is TGCGCCAGCAGCCCAGGACGCCGCCAAGAGACCCAGTACTTC. Translated, it gives CASSPGRRQETQYF.